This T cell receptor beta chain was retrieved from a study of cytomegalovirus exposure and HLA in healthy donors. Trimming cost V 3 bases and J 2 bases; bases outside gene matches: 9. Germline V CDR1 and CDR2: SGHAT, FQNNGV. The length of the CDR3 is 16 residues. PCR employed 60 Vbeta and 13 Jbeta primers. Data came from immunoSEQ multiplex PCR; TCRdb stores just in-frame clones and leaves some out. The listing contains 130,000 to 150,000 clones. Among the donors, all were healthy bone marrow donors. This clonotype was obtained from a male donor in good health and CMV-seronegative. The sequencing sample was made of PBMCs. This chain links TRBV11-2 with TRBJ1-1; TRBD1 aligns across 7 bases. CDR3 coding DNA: TGTGCCAGCAGCTTCCCGTCACAGGGGATAAACACTGAAGCTTTCTTT. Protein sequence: CASSFPSQGINTEAFF. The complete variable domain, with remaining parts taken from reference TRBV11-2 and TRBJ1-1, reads EAGVAQSPRYKIIEKRQSVAFWCNPISGHATLYWYQQILGQGPKLLIQFQNNGVVDDSQLPKDRFSAERLKGVDSTLKIQPAKLEDSAVYLCASSFPSQGINTEAFFGQGTRLTVV.